This T cell receptor (beta chain) derives from a study of shared clonotypes between healthy human individuals. The assay was immunoSEQ multiplex PCR, and TCRdb's table has in-frame clones only and misses some. This table holds fewer than 1.6 million clones, just under 99% found once. J was trimmed by 2 bases and V by 4 bases; bases with no gene match: 4. The length of the CDR3 is 15 residues. Germline assignment: CDR1 SGHDN and CDR2 FVKESK. This TCR came from a man aged 30-40 years in good health. Sequencing was carried out using naive CD4+ T cells sorted from blood. Stated subset: CD45RA+ positively selected. This chain links TRBV14 with TRBJ2-7, with 11 bases lining up with TRBD2. The CDR3 sequence: CASSPTSGTPYEQYF. Written as DNA, the CDR3 is TGTGCCAGCAGCCCGACTAGCGGGACTCCCTACGAGCAGTACTTC.